Presented here are 8 T cell receptor beta chains from one specimen sequenced in a study of beta chain features in type 1 diabetes. Findings and limits, study-wide: Among all four CD4+ subsets, Type 1 diabetes patients had TCRB CDR3s that were moderately but significantly shorter.

Antigens of these TCRs are unknown. Expressed TCRB transcripts were sequenced, since all the RNA that had been isolated was reverse transcribed. Data came from immunoSEQ multiplex PCR; TCRdb stores just in-frame clones and leaves some out. The top ten hold roughly 0.99% of the sample, which has more than 300,000 clones, 7% to 10% seen once. Sequenced material: central memory CD4+ T cells from blood. The receptors shown here come from a man aged 25-40 years with type 1 diabetes.

This clone turned up a few times. V and J are TRBV11-2 and TRBJ1-1; TRBD1 aligns across 7 bases. CDR1 and CDR2 from the germline V gene are SGHAT and FQNNGV. The CDR3 spans 14 residues. The V gene end was trimmed by 3 bases and the J gene end by 3 bases; junction bases not matched to a gene: 4. CDR3: CASSFQGVDTEAFF. The DNA for the CDR3 is TGTGCCAGCAGCTTCCAGGGGGTAGACACTGAAGCTTTCTTT.

There are a few counts of this clone. The genes are TRBV10-2 and TRBJ2-1; 8 bases map to TRBD2. The CDR3 consists of 13 residues. The germline V gene encodes CDR1 WSHSY and CDR2 SAAADI. The V segment lost 5 bases and the J segment 7 bases; nucleotides outside the gene matches: 4. CDR3 residues: CASSRASGNEQFF. CDR3 nucleotides: TGCGCCAGCAGTAGGGCTAGCGGGAATGAGCAGTTCTTC.

The table lists this clone with a few counts. V and J are TRBV7-2 and TRBJ1-2; D is perhaps TRBD1 (6 bases). This CDR3 region has 15 residues. V was trimmed by 3 bases and J by 8 bases, leaving 19 bases between them. Germline CDR1 reads SGHTA; CDR2 reads FQGNSA. CDR3 coding DNA: TGTGCCAGCAGCTTCGACAGGTTAGCGCCCGCAGGCTACACCTTC. It translates to CASSFDRLAPAGYTF.

The J gene is TRBJ2-5, the V gene TRBV7-2, with 8 bases lining up with TRBD2. The CDR3 spans 16 residues. After removal of 0 bases from V and 4 bases from J, the junction contained 7 bases not matched to a gene. From germline, CDR1 is SGHTA and CDR2 FQGNSA. The CDR3 reads CASSLAGGLGGETQYF. The CDR3 bases are TGTGCCAGCAGCTTAGCGGGGGGACTAGGCGGAGAGACCCAGTACTTC. The variable domain in full, completed from reference TRBV7-2 and TRBJ2-5, reads GAGVSQSPSNKVTEKGKDVELRCDPISGHTALYWYRQSLGQGLEFLIYFQGNSAPDKSGLPSDRFSAERTGGSVSTLTIQRTQQEDSAVYLCASSLAGGLGGETQYFGPGTRLLVL.

Worth noting for this clone: Other DNA sequences within the sample encode an identical CDR3. The chain joins TRBV7-2 to TRBJ2-7; 9 bases fit TRBD1. This CDR3 contains 14 residues. V was pared by 4 bases and J by 2 bases, with 3 bases of the junction left unmatched. Germline V CDR1 and CDR2: SGHTA, FQGNSA. The CDR3 DNA sequence: TGTGCCAGCAGCTCGACAGGGGGGGCCTACGAGCAGTACTTC. As protein: CASSSTGGAYEQYF.

This clone was picked up a small number of times. Here the CDR3 reads CASSPSNPNTEAFF. The DNA of the CDR3 is TGTGCCAGCAGCCCATCGAACCCGAACACTGAAGCTTTCTTT. The rearrangement uses TRBV7-8 and TRBJ1-1; D is uncertain. V dropped 5 bases and J dropped 1 base, with 11 bases sitting between them. The CDR3 loop spans 14 amino acids. From germline, CDR1 is SGHVS and CDR2 FQNEAQ. Filled out from reference TRBV7-8 and TRBJ1-1, the complete variable domain reads GAGVSQSPRYKVAKRGQDVALRCDPISGHVSLFWYQQALGQGPEFLTYFQNEAQLDKSGLPSDRFFAERPEGSVSTLKIQRTQQEDSAVYLCASSPSNPNTEAFFGQGTRLTVV.

This clone came up a few times. V usage is TRBV4-3 and J usage is TRBJ2-3; 7 bases fit TRBD2. The trim removed 1 base at V and 5 bases at J, leaving 15 bases unmatched. Germline-derived CDR1 and CDR2 are LGHNA and YSLEER. The CDR3 consists of 18 residues. CDR3 sequence reads: CASSQADKRIKRGDTQYF. CDR3 bases: TGCGCCAGCAGCCAAGCCGACAAAAGAATTAAGCGGGGAGATACGCAGTATTTT.

This sequence joins TRBV7-9 and TRBJ2-5; perhaps TRBD1 as D (6 bases). This CDR3 comprises 15 residues. Germline V CDR1 and CDR2: SEHNR, FQNEAQ (reference sequence). The V end was cut by 5 bases, the J end by 5 bases, with 18 bases between. The chain's CDR3 is CASSLTGQPGETQYF. As DNA, the CDR3 is TGTGCCAGCAGCCTCACAGGACAGCCCGGGGAGACCCAGTACTTC.